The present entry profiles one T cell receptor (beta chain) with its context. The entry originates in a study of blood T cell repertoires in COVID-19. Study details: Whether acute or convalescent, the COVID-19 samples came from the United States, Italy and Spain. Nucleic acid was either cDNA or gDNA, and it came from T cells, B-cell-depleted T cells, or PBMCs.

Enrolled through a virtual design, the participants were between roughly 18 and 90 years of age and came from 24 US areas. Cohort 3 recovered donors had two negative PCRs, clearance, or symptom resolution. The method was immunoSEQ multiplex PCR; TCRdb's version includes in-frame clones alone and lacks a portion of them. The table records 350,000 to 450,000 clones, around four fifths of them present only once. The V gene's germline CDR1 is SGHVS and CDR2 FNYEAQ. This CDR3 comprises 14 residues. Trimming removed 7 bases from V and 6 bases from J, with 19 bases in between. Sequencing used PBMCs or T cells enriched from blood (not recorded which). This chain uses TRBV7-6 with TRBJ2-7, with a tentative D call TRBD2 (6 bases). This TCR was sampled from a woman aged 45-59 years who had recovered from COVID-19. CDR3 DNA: TGTGCCAGCACCGTTAATGGAGGGACTGGCGAGCAGTACTTC. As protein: CASTVNGGTGEQYF.